The T cell receptor beta chain described here comes from a study of radiotherapy plus CTLA-4 blockade in lung cancer. Study-level background: Disease control was present in roughly 29% of patients, and objective responses in less than 20%.

Only in-frame clones appear in the TCRdb table, and some are missing; sequencing was by immunoSEQ multiplex PCR. This table has about 50,000 clones, 70% to 75% appearing once. The ends lost 9 bases at V and 7 bases at J; junction bases unmatched: 10. The length of the CDR3 is 14 residues. Germline V gives CDR1 MDHEN, CDR2 SYDVKM. This receptor was identified in a human donor with non-small cell lung cancer who had a complete response to radiotherapy plus ipilimumab. J is TRBJ2-1 and V is TRBV28; 9 bases are shared with TRBD2. The sample in question was peripheral blood, obtained from a patient treated with radiotherapy plus ipilimumab. For the CDR3, the DNA is TGTGCCAGTAGCGGGAGAGCTATCGGGAATGAGCAGTTCTTC. Protein sequence: CASSGRAIGNEQFF.